This T cell receptor beta chain derives from a study of blood T cells in healthy people across ages. CDR1 is LGHNA and CDR2 is YNFKEQ in the germline V gene. The CDR3 extends over 15 amino acids. V lost 0 bases and J lost 4, with 12 bases in between. This clonotype was detected once. Peripheral blood from each donor was collected in a volume of 9.5 to 10 milliliters. Through a sample-barcoded 5' primer and a J-beta primer mix, a second PCR was run for about 7 to 12 cycles. TCRdb re-analysed the 5' RACE reads in MiXCR, keeping a single row per CDR3 protein. The sample lists 650,000 to 1,000,000 distinct CDR3 sequences, around 36% occurring once.

This sequence originates from a man aged 18-30 years in good health. Material: blood. The chain links TRBV4-2 to TRBJ1-1; D is unresolved. In DNA, the CDR3 is TGTGCCAGCAGCCAAGACATGTCAGGCGGCACTGAAGCTTTCTTT. It codes for CASSQDMSGGTEAFF.